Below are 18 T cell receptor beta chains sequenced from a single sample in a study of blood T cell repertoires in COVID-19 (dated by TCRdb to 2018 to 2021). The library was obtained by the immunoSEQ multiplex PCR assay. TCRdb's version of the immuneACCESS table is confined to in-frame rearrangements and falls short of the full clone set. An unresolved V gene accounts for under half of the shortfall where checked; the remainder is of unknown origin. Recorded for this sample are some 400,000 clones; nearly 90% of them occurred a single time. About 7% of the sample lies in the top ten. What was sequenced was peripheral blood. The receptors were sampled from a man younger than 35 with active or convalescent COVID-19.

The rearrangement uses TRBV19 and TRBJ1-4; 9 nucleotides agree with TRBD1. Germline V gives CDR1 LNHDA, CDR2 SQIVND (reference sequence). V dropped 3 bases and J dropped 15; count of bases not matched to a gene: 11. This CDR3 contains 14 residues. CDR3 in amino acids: CASSMIGTGPEVFF. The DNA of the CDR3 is TGTGCCAGTAGTATGATCGGGACAGGGCCCGAGGTGTTTTTT. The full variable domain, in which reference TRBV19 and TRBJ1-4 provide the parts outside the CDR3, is DGGITQSPKYLFRKEGQNVTLSCEQNLNHDAMYWYRQDPGQGLRLIYYSQIVNDFQKGDIAEGYSVSREKKESFPLTVTSAQKNPTAFYLCASSMIGTGPEVFFGSGTQLSVL.

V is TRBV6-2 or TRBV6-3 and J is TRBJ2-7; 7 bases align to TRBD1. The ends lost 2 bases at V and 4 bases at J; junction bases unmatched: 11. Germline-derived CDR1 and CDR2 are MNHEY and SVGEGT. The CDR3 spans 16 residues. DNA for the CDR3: TGTGCCAGCAGTTACCCTATATACAGGGGATTGTACGAGCAGTACTTC. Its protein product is CASSYPIYRGLYEQYF.

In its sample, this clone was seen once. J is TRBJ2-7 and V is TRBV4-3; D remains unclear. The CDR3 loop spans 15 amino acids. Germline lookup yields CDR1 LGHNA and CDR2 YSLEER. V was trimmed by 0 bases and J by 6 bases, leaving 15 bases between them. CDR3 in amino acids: CASSQDRLVRSEQYF. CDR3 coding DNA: TGCGCCAGCAGCCAAGATAGGCTAGTTCGGAGCGAGCAGTACTTC.

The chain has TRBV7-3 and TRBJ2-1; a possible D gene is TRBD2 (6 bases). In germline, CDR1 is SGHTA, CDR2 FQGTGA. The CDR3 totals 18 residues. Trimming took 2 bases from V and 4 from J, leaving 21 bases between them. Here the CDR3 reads CASSLQTRDSFQYNEQFF. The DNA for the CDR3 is TGTGCCAGCAGCTTACAAACCCGGGACTCCTTTCAATACAATGAGCAGTTCTTC.

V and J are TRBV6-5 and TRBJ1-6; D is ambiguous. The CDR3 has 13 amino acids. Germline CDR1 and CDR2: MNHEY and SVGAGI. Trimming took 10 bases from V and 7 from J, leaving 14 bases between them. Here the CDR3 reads CATTGRQNSPLHF. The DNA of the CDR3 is TGTGCCACTACTGGGCGCCAAAATTCACCCCTCCACTTT.

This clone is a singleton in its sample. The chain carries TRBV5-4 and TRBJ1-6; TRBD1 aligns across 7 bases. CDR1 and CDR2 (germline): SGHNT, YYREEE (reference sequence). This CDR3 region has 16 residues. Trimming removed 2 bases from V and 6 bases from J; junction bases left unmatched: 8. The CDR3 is CASSLRPTGSNSPLHF. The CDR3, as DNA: TGTGCCAGCAGCTTAAGGCCGACAGGGAGTAATTCACCCCTCCACTTT.

CDR3 residues: CASIPTSASYEQYF. DNA for the CDR3: TGTGCCAGCATCCCGACTAGCGCCTCCTACGAGCAGTACTTC. This chain connects TRBV6-2 or TRBV6-3 to TRBJ2-7; 8 bases line up with TRBD2. In germline, CDR1 is MNHEY, CDR2 SVGEGT. V was pared by 7 bases and J by 0 bases, with 5 bases of the junction left unmatched. The CDR3 is 14 amino acids.

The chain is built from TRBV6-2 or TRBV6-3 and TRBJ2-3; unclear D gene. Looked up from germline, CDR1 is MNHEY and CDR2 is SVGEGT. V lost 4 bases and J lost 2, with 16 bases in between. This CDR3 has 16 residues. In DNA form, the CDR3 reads TGTGCCAGCAGTTTTCGGTCACCCGAAGTCACAGATACGCAGTATTTT. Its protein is CASSFRSPEVTDTQYF.

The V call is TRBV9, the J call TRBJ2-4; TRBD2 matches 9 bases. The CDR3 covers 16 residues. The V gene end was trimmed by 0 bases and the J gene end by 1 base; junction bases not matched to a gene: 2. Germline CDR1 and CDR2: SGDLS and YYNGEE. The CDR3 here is CASSVVAGGAKNIQYF. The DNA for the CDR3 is TGTGCCAGCAGCGTAGTGGCGGGAGGGGCCAAAAACATTCAGTACTTC. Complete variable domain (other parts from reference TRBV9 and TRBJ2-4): DSGVTQTPKHLITATGQRVTLRCSPRSGDLSVYWYQQSLDQGLQFLIQYYNGEERAKGNILERFSAQQFPDLHSELNLSSLELGDSALYFCASSVVAGGAKNIQYFGAGTRLSVL.

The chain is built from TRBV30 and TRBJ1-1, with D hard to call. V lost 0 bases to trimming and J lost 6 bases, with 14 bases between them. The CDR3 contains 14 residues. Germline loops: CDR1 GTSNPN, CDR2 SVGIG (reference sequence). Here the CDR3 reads CAWSVHRRQPEAFF. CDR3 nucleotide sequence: TGTGCCTGGAGTGTACACCGCCGTCAACCTGAAGCTTTCTTT.

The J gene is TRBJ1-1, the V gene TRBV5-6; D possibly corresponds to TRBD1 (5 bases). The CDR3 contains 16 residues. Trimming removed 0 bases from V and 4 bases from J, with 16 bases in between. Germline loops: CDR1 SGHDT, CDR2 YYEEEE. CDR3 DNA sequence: TGTGCCAGCAGCTTGGAGTTAGGGGCCCGGAGCACTGAAGCTTTCTTT. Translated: CASSLELGARSTEAFF.

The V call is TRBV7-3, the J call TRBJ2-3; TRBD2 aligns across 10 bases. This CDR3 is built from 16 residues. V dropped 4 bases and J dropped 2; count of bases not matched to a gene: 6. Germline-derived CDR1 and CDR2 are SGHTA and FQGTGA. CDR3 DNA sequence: TGTGCCAGCAGCTCGGAGCGGGGGGGCCCCACAGATACGCAGTATTTT. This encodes CASSSERGGPTDTQYF.

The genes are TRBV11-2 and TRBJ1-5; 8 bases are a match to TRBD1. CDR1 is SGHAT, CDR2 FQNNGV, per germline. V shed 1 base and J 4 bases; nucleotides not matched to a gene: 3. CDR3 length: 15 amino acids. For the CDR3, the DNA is TGTGCCAGCAGCTTAGGGACAGGGCGTAATCAGCCCCAGCATTTT. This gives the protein CASSLGTGRNQPQHF.

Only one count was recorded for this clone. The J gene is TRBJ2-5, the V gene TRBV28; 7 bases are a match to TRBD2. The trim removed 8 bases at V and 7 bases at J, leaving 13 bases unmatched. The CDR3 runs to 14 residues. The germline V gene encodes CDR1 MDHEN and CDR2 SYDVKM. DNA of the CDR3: TGTGCCAGCTCACCCGCGACTAGCCCCGGGACCCAGTACTTC. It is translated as CASSPATSPGTQYF.

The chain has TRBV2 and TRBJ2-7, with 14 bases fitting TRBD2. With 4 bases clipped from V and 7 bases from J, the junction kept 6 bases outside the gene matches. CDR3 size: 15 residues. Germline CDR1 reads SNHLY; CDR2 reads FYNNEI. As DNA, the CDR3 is TGTGCCAGCAGTGCGACTAGCGGGAGGGCCGGAGAGCAGTACTTC. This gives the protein CASSATSGRAGEQYF.

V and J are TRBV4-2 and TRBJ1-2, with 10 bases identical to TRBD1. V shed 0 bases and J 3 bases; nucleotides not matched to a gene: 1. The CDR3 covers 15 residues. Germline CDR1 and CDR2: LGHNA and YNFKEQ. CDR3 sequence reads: CASSQDGTGDYGYTF. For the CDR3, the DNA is TGTGCCAGCAGCCAAGATGGGACAGGGGACTATGGCTACACCTTC.

The CDR3: CASSFGGAQRDEQFF. CDR3 in DNA: TGTGCCAGCAGTTTCGGCGGGGCCCAGAGGGATGAGCAGTTCTTC. The chain recombines TRBV28 with TRBJ2-1, with TRBD2 as a possible D gene (6 bases). CDR1 is MDHEN and CDR2 is SYDVKM in the germline V gene. The CDR3 sequence is 15 residues long. Trimming cost V 3 bases and J 8 bases, with 17 bases left between them. Variable domain in full (rest from reference TRBV28 and TRBJ2-1): DVKVTQSSRYLVKRTGEKVFLECVQDMDHENMFWYRQDPGLGLRLIYFSYDVKMKEKGDIPEGYSVSREKKERFSLILESASTNQTSMYLCASSFGGAQRDEQFFGPGTRLTVL.

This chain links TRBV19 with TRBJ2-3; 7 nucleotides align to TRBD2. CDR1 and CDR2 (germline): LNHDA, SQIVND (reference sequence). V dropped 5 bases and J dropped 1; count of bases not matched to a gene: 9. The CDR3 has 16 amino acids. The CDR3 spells CASSLLAGARTDTQYF. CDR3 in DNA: TGTGCCAGTAGTCTACTTGCGGGAGCCCGCACAGATACGCAGTATTTT.